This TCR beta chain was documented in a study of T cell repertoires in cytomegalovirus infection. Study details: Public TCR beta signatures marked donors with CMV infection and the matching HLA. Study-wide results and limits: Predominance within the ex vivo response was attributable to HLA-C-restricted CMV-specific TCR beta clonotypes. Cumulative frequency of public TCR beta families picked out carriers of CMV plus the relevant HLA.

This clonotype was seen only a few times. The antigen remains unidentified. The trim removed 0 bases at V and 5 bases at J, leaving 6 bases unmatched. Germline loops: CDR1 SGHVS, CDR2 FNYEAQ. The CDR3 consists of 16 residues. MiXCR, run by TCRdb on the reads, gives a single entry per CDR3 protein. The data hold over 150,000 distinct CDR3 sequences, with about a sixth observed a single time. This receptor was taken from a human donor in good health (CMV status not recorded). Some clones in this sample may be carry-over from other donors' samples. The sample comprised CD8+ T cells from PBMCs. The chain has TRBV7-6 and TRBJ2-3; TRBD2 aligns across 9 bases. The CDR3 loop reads CASSLAHAGGEDTQYF. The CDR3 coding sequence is TGTGCCAGCAGCTTAGCGCACGCGGGGGGGGAAGATACGCAGTATTTT. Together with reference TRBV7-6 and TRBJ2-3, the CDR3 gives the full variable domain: GAGVSQSPRYKVTKRGQDVALRCDPISGHVSLYWYRQALGQGPEFLTYFNYEAQQDKSGLPNDRFSAERPEGSISTLTIQRTEQRDSAMYRCASSLAHAGGEDTQYFGPGTRLTVL.